This T cell receptor beta chain was sequenced in a study of blood T cells in healthy people across ages. A sample-barcoded 5' primer and a J-beta primer mix were used in a second PCR of roughly 7 to 11 cycles. TCRdb reprocessed the 5' RACE reads via MiXCR and lists one record per CDR3 protein. The data contain around 1,900,000 distinct CDR3 sequences, about 39% of them singletons. This clonotype was seen only a few times. Its antigen is not identified. In germline, CDR1 is SQVTM, CDR2 ANQGSEA. CDR3 size: 12 residues. Trimming took 1 base from V and 13 from J, leaving 14 bases between them. Study-wide points: Correlation between TCR beta diversity and naive T cell percentage was strong.

The specimen sequenced was blood. The gene calls are TRBV29-1 and TRBJ2-4; D unclear. The receptor was derived from a human donor in good health. CDR3 loop: CSVEGGKREQYF. The DNA of the CDR3 is TGCAGCGTTGAAGGGGGAAAGAGAGAGCAGTACTTC.